This T cell receptor (beta chain) was obtained from a study of blood T cell repertoires in COVID-19. Across the study: Donors in the United States, Italy and Spain gave samples during acute or convalescent COVID-19. The cDNA or gDNA used as material had been derived from T cells, B-cell-depleted T cells, or PBMCs.

Authors' methods: Reference gene primer amplification gave nucleated cell count estimates. The method was immunoSEQ multiplex PCR; TCRdb's version includes in-frame clones alone and lacks a portion of them. The DNA was the basis for D and trimming; V, J and clone size are from that table. The data hold 650,000 to 800,000 clones, with 90% observed a single time. Trimming removed 5 bases from V and 3 bases from J, with 14 bases in between. The CDR3 covers 15 residues. Germline CDR1 and CDR2: LNHDA and SQIVND (reference sequence). This chain connects TRBV19 to TRBJ2-1; TRBD1 might be the D (6 bases). Specimen: peripheral blood. The clonotype originates from a woman aged 18-29 years with acute or convalescent COVID-19. The CDR3 reads CASSGGRPGYNEQFF. The CDR3 DNA is TGTGCCAGTAGTGGGGGCCGGCCAGGCTACAATGAGCAGTTCTTC.